The 31 T cell receptor beta chains reported below all come from one sample, sequenced in a study of human T cells and chemical hapten exposure. Stated time point: pre-sensitization, week 0. Treatment specified: therapeutic diphenylcyclopropenone sensitization with weekly scalp DPC. TCRdb recomputed calls from the RACE reads with MiXCR, one row per CDR3 protein. The profile shows about 89,000 distinct CDR3 sequences, 10% to 14% of them singletons. The sample was whole blood, taken in connection with sensitization to the hapten diphenylcyclopropenone (DPC). These receptors were collected from an older woman with alopecia areata. Some clones in this sample may be carry-over from other donors' samples.

This clonotype was counted ten times or more. The gene calls are TRBV12-3 or TRBV12-4 and TRBJ1-5; TRBD1 aligns across 9 bases. The CDR3 has 16 amino acids. Trimming cost V 5 bases and J 7 bases; bases outside gene matches: 12. The CDR3 DNA reads as TGTGCCAGCAGTCCCAGGGGGACAGGGTCGAGCCAGCCCCAGCATTTT. Its translation: CASSPRGTGSSQPQHF.

J is TRBJ2-1 and V is TRBV18; tentatively, D is TRBD2 (5 bases). Germline CDR1 KGHSH, CDR2 LQKENI. The CDR3 consists of 14 residues. Deletions cut 2 bases from V and 12 bases from J, with 17 bases between. CDR3 nucleotide sequence: TGTGCCAGCTCACCAGCCCAGAGCGGTCTTGGGCAGTTCTTC. Protein: CASSPAQSGLGQFF. Full variable domain (outside the CDR3, taken from reference TRBV18 and TRBJ2-1): NAGVMQNPRHLVRRRGQEARLRCSPMKGHSHVYWYRQLPEEGLKFMVYLQKENIIDESGMPKERFSAEFPKEGPSILRIQQVVRGDSAAYFCASSPAQSGLGQFFGPGTRLTVL.

The DNA for the CDR3 is TGTGCCAGCAGTTTAACTAGCGACTTCTCCTACGAGCAGTACTTC. Translated, it gives CASSLTSDFSYEQYF. The genes are TRBV27 and TRBJ2-7, with 7 bases that match TRBD2. With 2 bases clipped from V and 0 bases from J, the junction kept 4 bases outside the gene matches. CDR3 length equals 15 residues. From germline, CDR1 is MNHEY and CDR2 SMNVEV (reference sequence).

The genes are TRBV27 and TRBJ1-4; possible D gene TRBD1, 5 bases. The V and J ends lost 5 bases and 8 bases respectively, with 12 bases between them. The germline gives CDR1 MNHEY, CDR2 SMNVEV (reference sequence). CDR3 length equals 13 residues. CDR3 sequence (DNA): TGTGCCAGCAGTGACGGGACCGTCGAAAAACTGTTTTTT. Protein product: CASSDGTVEKLFF. Together with reference TRBV27 and TRBJ1-4, the CDR3 gives the full variable domain: EAQVTQNPRYLITVTGKKLTVTCSQNMNHEYMSWYRQDPGLGLRQIYYSMNVEVTDKGDVPEGYKVSRKEKRNFPLILESPSPNQTSLYFCASSDGTVEKLFFGSGTQLSVL.

The chain combines TRBV3-1 with TRBJ2-7; D gene uncertain. V dropped 4 bases and J dropped 6 bases, with 16 bases sitting between them. The CDR3 has 14 residues. CDR1 is LGHDT and CDR2 is YNNKEL in the germline V gene (reference sequence). DNA of the CDR3: TGTGCCAGCAGCCTCCTCTCTGGGGTAGGCGAGCAGTACTTC. It is translated as CASSLLSGVGEQYF.

Ten or more counts support this clonotype. V is TRBV30 and J is TRBJ2-1, with TRBD2 matching 12 bases. CDR1 is GTSNPN, CDR2 SVGIG, per germline (reference sequence). Trimming removed 0 bases from V and 7 bases from J; junction bases left unmatched: 4. CDR3 length: 15 residues. In DNA form, the CDR3 reads TGTGCCTGGAGTGTAGGACTAGCGGGACCGAATGAGCAGTTCTTC. Its translation is CAWSVGLAGPNEQFF.

This clonotype was seen ten or more times. The chain recombines TRBV20-1 with TRBJ2-1; 9 bases align to TRBD2. Germline V gene sequence: CDR1 DFQATT, CDR2 SNEGSKA (reference sequence). V trimming: 5 bases; J trimming: 3 bases; junction bases outside the gene matches: 17. The CDR3 sequence is 18 residues long. CDR3 DNA sequence: TGCAGTGCTCCCGGGGAGTTAGCGGGGGCCCCCTACTACAATGAGCAGTTCTTC. Translating it yields CSAPGELAGAPYYNEQFF.

This clonotype was seen repeatedly, ten times or more. The chain joins TRBV18 to TRBJ1-1; 7 bases line up with TRBD1. The ends lost 3 bases at V and 5 bases at J; junction bases unmatched: 6. CDR1 KGHSH and CDR2 LQKENI come from the germline V gene. The length of the CDR3 is 14 residues. The CDR3 loop reads CASSPFQGETEAFF. The CDR3 nucleotides are TGTGCCAGCTCACCCTTCCAGGGGGAAACTGAAGCTTTCTTT.

This clonotype was picked up many times. The chain employs TRBV5-1 and TRBJ1-1; possibly TRBD1 for D (6 bases). V was shortened by 2 bases and J by 4 bases, with 15 bases between the two germline ends. The V gene's germline CDR1 is SGHRS and CDR2 YFSETQ. This CDR3 region has 15 residues. The CDR3 here is CASSFTGSGGTEAFF. Here the CDR3 DNA reads TGCGCCAGCAGCTTTACAGGGTCGGGAGGCACTGAAGCTTTCTTT.

V usage is TRBV27 and J usage is TRBJ2-3; 8 positions match TRBD1. Germline values: CDR1 MNHEY, CDR2 SMNVEV (reference sequence). V shed 3 bases and J 4 bases; nucleotides not matched to a gene: 6. The CDR3 sequence is 15 residues long. CDR3 loop: CASSFAGTGPDTQYF. The CDR3 nucleotides read TGTGCCAGCAGTTTCGCCGGGACAGGTCCAGATACGCAGTATTTT.

V is TRBV6-1 and J is TRBJ1-1; D is undetermined. CDR3 length equals 12 residues. Germline values: CDR1 MNHNS, CDR2 SASEGT. The V end lost 8 bases, the J end lost 1 base, and 8 bases lay between the germline ends. The CDR3, as DNA: TGTGCCAGCTCCCGTCGGAACACTGAAGCTTTCTTT. Encoded protein: CASSRRNTEAFF.

The sample holds a few counts of this clonotype. The rearrangement uses TRBV7-3 and TRBJ1-1; D possibly corresponds to TRBD1 (5 bases). V lost 6 bases and J lost 1, with 9 bases in between. The germline V gene has CDR1 SGHTA and CDR2 FQGTGA. The CDR3 is 13 amino acids. CDR3 in amino acids: CASRAQENTEAFF. In DNA, the CDR3 is TGTGCCAGCAGGGCACAGGAGAACACTGAAGCTTTCTTT.

This clonotype was counted only a few times. V gene TRBV30 combines with J gene TRBJ1-5; D possibly corresponds to TRBD1 (5 bases). V lost 4 bases to trimming and J lost 2 bases, with 21 bases between them. CDR1 is GTSNPN, CDR2 SVGIG, per germline (reference sequence). CDR3 length: 17 amino acids. Here the CDR3 reads CAWKCTWGNGGNQPQHF. The DNA for the CDR3 is TGTGCCTGGAAGTGTACGTGGGGGAACGGAGGCAATCAGCCCCAGCATTTT.

This sequence joins TRBV30 and TRBJ2-5, with 8 bases that match TRBD2. CDR3 length equals 13 residues. Trimming at V came to 2 bases and at J to 5 bases, leaving 4 bases not matched to a gene. Germline V CDR1 and CDR2: GTSNPN, SVGIG (reference sequence). The CDR3 bases are TGTGCCTGGAGTTCCGGGACTAGGGAGACCCAGTACTTC. Amino acids: CAWSSGTRETQYF.

There are many counts of this clonotype. The chain couples TRBV7-2 to TRBJ2-7; D uncertain. Trimming removed 0 bases at V and 2 bases at J, with 8 bases between. The germline CDR1 and CDR2 sequences are SGHTA and FQGNSA. The CDR3 consists of 14 residues. Here the CDR3 reads CASSLAGRTYEQYF. The CDR3 coding sequence is TGTGCCAGCAGCTTAGCCGGACGGACCTACGAGCAGTACTTC.

The genes are TRBV4-1 and TRBJ1-4; unclear D gene. There are 13 residues in the CDR3. The germline gives CDR1 MGHRA, CDR2 YSYEKL. V was trimmed by 3 bases and J by 8 bases, leaving 10 bases between them. CDR3 amino acids: CASSQIREEKLFF. CDR3 bases: TGCGCCAGCAGCCAGATAAGGGAGGAAAAACTGTTTTTT.

The table lists this clonotype with many counts. The chain links TRBV20-1 to TRBJ2-3; D gene unclear. Germline V lookup: CDR1 DFQATT, CDR2 SNEGSKA (reference sequence). This CDR3 comprises 12 residues. The germline V and J ends were trimmed by 6 bases and 3 bases, with 10 bases remaining between them. In DNA, the CDR3 is TGCAGTGCGAAAATGACTACAGATACGCAGTATTTT. Amino acid sequence: CSAKMTTDTQYF.

The chain couples TRBV29-1 to TRBJ2-2; 10 bases map to TRBD1. Trimming cost V 4 bases and J 8 bases; bases outside gene matches: 7. The V gene's germline CDR1 is SQVTM and CDR2 ANQGSEA. The CDR3 is made up of 14 amino acids. The CDR3 DNA is TGCAGCGTTGGACAGGGGGCGGCTCAGGGGGAGCTGTTTTTT. This sequence encodes CSVGQGAAQGELFF.

Of note for this clonotype: With a much larger clone just one base away, this may be a read error. The CDR3 does not end in the conserved phenylalanine or tryptophan, so this is likely a read error. J is TRBJ2-3 and V is TRBV5-1; the match to TRBD2 covers 9 bases. The CDR3 sequence is 16 residues long. V dropped 4 bases and J dropped 5; count of bases not matched to a gene: 11. The germline V gene has CDR1 SGHRS and CDR2 YFSETQ. For the CDR3, the DNA is TGCGCCAGCAGCCTCGTCCCGGGACTAGCACAAGATACGCAGTATTTA. This gives the protein CASSLVPGLAQDTQYL.

In its sample, this clonotype was seen many times. This chain joins TRBV21-1 and TRBJ2-3; TRBD2 is taken as the D call from the table, unchecked against the DNA. TRBV21-1 is a pseudogene segment. The length of the CDR3 is 20 residues. CDR3 sequence: CASSKGSGLAGGPLSDTQYF. In DNA, the CDR3 is TGTGCCAGCAGCAAAGGGAGTGGGCTAGCGGGGGGGCCCCTCTCAGATACGCAGTATTTT.

This clonotype was counted many times. The J gene is TRBJ2-7, the V gene TRBV10-3; 8 bases are a match to TRBD1. This CDR3 spans 12 amino acids. Unmatched junction bases numbered 5, after V lost 7 bases and J lost 6 bases. CDR1 is ENHRY, CDR2 SYGVKD, per germline. CDR3: CAIKGQVGEQYF. CDR3 sequence (DNA): TGTGCCATCAAGGGACAGGTGGGCGAGCAGTACTTC.

This clonotype showed up just a few times. The chain couples TRBV7-3 to TRBJ2-1, with a possible D match to TRBD2 (6 bases). Germline assignment: CDR1 SGHTA and CDR2 FQGTGA. Trimming took 1 base from V and 9 from J, leaving 16 bases between them. This CDR3 is built from 15 residues. CDR3 protein: CASSLKLTRSSEQFF. CDR3 nucleotide sequence: TGTGCCAGCAGCTTAAAGTTGACTAGGTCTAGTGAGCAGTTCTTC.

This clonotype was counted many times. J is TRBJ2-1 and V is TRBV7-3; 9 bases match TRBD2. This CDR3 comprises 14 residues. With 5 bases clipped from V and 4 bases from J, the junction kept 3 bases outside the gene matches. Per the germline V gene, CDR1 is SGHTA and CDR2 is FQGTGA. The CDR3 DNA reads TGTGCCAGCAGCCCGGGACTAGCTTACAATGAGCAGTTCTTC. Translation: CASSPGLAYNEQFF.

This chain joins TRBV29-1 and TRBJ1-2; D unclear. Trimming took off 4 bases at V and 4 bases at J, with 10 bases between the two ends. Per germline, CDR1 SQVTM and CDR2 ANQGSEA. The CDR3 is 12 residues long. CDR3 bases: TGCAGCGTTGTCGCCCAGACCTATGGCTACACCTTC. This encodes CSVVAQTYGYTF.

This clonotype was seen repeatedly, ten times or more. The chain has TRBV18 and TRBJ1-5, with 8 bases matching TRBD1. The CDR3 length is 13 residues. Trimming cost V 3 bases and J 10 bases; bases outside gene matches: 5. Germline V CDR1 and CDR2: KGHSH, LQKENI. The DNA for the CDR3 is TGTGCCAGCTCACCCGACAGGGGAGAACCCCAGCATTTT. Encoded protein: CASSPDRGEPQHF.

Ten or more counts support this clonotype. V gene TRBV20-1 combines with J gene TRBJ1-2, with a weak D call TRBD1 (6 bases). In germline, CDR1 is DFQATT, CDR2 SNEGSKA (reference sequence). Trimming cost V 3 bases and J 8 bases, with 13 bases left between them. This CDR3 spans 12 amino acids. The CDR3 coding sequence is TGCAGTGCTAGCCACAGGGCAGGGGGCTACACCTTC. Translation gives CSASHRAGGYTF.

The chain employs TRBV13 and TRBJ2-7, with D tentatively TRBD1 (5 bases). V was cut by 5 bases and J by 2 bases, with 13 bases left in between. This CDR3 spans 14 amino acids. Germline loops: CDR1 PRHDT, CDR2 FYEKMQ (reference sequence). The DNA for the CDR3 is TGTGCCAGCAGCCCGCGTTTACAGGCCTACGAGCAGTACTTC. Protein sequence: CASSPRLQAYEQYF.

This clonotype has a handful of counts. This chain links TRBV10-3 with TRBJ2-7, with 8 bases identical to TRBD1. Germline V gives CDR1 ENHRY, CDR2 SYGVKD. Trimming removed 4 bases from V and 5 bases from J; junction bases left unmatched: 13. The length of the CDR3 is 16 residues. CDR3 amino acids: CAISARVGQGSHEQYF. The CDR3 DNA reads as TGTGCCATCAGTGCAAGGGTCGGACAGGGAAGCCACGAGCAGTACTTC.

The rearrangement uses TRBV20-1 and TRBJ2-3, with a possible D match to TRBD1 (6 bases). The CDR3 covers 14 residues. Between the trimmed V and J ends, which lost 4 bases and 2 bases, there was a span of 13 bases. The germline V gene encodes CDR1 DFQATT and CDR2 SNEGSKA (reference sequence). The CDR3: CSAINRDHTDTQYF. CDR3 sequence (DNA): TGCAGTGCTATTAACAGGGACCACACAGATACGCAGTATTTT.

This clonotype was seen a few times. The chain recombines TRBV20-1 with TRBJ2-7; the match to TRBD2 covers 8 bases. V was clipped by 3 bases and J by 4 bases; unmatched bases: 8. Germline V gene data show CDR1 as DFQATT and CDR2 as SNEGSKA (reference sequence). The CDR3 runs to 14 residues. CDR3 DNA sequence: TGCAGTGCTAGGAAAGCGGGGGAAGCTTACGAGCAGTACTTC. Translating gives CSARKAGEAYEQYF.

The rearrangement uses TRBV2 and TRBJ2-7; 7 nucleotides align to TRBD2. With V trimmed by 4 bases and J by 4 bases, 13 bases remained unmatched. Germline V lookup: CDR1 SNHLY, CDR2 FYNNEI. This CDR3 comprises 16 residues. The CDR3, as DNA: TGTGCCAGCAGTGGCCCGGGGGGTCTTGACGCGTACGAGCAGTACTTC. This codes for CASSGPGGLDAYEQYF.